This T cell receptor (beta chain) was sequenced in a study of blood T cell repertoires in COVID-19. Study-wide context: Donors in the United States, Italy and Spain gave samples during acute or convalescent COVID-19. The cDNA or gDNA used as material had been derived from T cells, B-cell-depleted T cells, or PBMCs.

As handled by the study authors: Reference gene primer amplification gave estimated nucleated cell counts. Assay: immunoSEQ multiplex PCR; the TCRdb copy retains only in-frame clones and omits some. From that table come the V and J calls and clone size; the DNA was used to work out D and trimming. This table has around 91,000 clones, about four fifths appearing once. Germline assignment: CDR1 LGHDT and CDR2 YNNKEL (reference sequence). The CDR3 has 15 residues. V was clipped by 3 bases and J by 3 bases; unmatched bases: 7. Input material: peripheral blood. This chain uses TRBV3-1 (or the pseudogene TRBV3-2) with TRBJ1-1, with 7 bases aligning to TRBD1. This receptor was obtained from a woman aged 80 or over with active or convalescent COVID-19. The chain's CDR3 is CASSHNSRGYTEAFF. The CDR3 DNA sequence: TGTGCCAGCAGCCATAACAGCAGGGGGTACACTGAAGCTTTCTTT.